This record covers a single T cell receptor (beta chain). The antigen remains unidentified. The CDR3 length is 12 residues. Germline V gene sequence: CDR1 SGHRS, CDR2 YFSETQ. The V end was cut by 1 base, the J end by 5 bases, with 6 bases between. TCRdb recomputed calls from the 5' RACE reads with MiXCR, one row per CDR3 protein. Among 450,000 to 550,000 distinct CDR3 sequences, approximately 5% were seen once, and the ten largest hold approximately 4%. The sample belongs to a study of CD8 T cells in ankylosing spondylitis. Study results and limitations: A subset of motif variants has previously been described in the synovial fluid and blood of reactive arthritis. About 8 highly homologous variants made up a TCR beta motif that seemed to typify ankylosing spondylitis blood.

This sequence was found in a male donor with ankylosing spondylitis. The sequenced sample was blood, either unsorted or a sorted T cell fraction (not recorded which). The gene calls are TRBV5-1 and TRBJ2-5; D uncertain. The CDR3 is CASSLYMETQYF. CDR3 coding DNA: TGCGCCAGCAGCTTGTACATGGAGACCCAGTACTTC.